This T cell receptor (beta chain) was sequenced in a study of cytomegalovirus exposure and HLA in healthy donors. Findings of the study overall: In a later analysis, CMV-associated beta chains were mostly HLA-associated, it appeared.

Amplification used 60 Vbeta primers and 13 Jbeta primers. Assay: immunoSEQ multiplex PCR; the TCRdb copy retains only in-frame clones and omits some. The sample holds approximately 120,000 clones, under 85% seen once. As regards this clone: The antigen is undetermined.

This CDR3 comprises 19 residues. Germline V gene lookup returns CDR1 LGHNA and CDR2 YSLEER. The J segment lost 7 bases and the V segment lost 0 bases, leaving 15 bases of the junction unmatched. This chain links TRBV4-3 with TRBJ2-1; 10 nucleotides align to TRBD1. Sequencing was carried out using PBMCs. This clonotype was sampled from a man in his thirties or forties in good health and CMV-seronegative. The CDR3 DNA reads as TGCGCCAGCAGCCAAGATAGCATGCGAGTGACAGGGGGCTTGAATGAGCAGTTCTTC. Protein: CASSQDSMRVTGGLNEQFF.